The 22 T cell receptor beta chains below were found in one sample sequenced in a study of blood T cell repertoires in COVID-19. The repertoire was sequenced with immunoSEQ multiplex PCR; TCRdb's copy has only in-frame clones and lacks some. The table has approximately 490,000 clones, approximately 91% seen once. The sample taken for sequencing was PBMCs or T cells enriched from blood (not recorded which). Receptors originate from a woman in her fifties or sixties who had recovered from COVID-19.

This rearrangement joins TRBV21-1 to TRBJ1-2. TRBV21-1 represents a pseudogene. The CDR3 covers 12 residues. The CDR3 DNA reads TGTGCCAGCCGGGGGGGGATCTATGGCTACACCTTC. This encodes CASRGGIYGYTF.

This clone was seen once. This chain links TRBV5-5 with TRBJ1-5; 7 positions agree with TRBD1. The germline gives CDR1 SGHKS, CDR2 YYEKEE (reference sequence). This CDR3 spans 15 amino acids. The ends lost 2 bases at V and 5 bases at J; junction bases unmatched: 7. For the CDR3, the DNA is TGTGCCAGCAGCTTTACAGGGGCCCCCCATCAGCCCCAGCATTTT. Its protein product is CASSFTGAPHQPQHF.

Worth noting for this clone: The same CDR3 is also encoded by other DNA sequences in this sample. The rearrangement uses TRBV5-6 and TRBJ1-6; TRBD1 matches at 8 bases. Germline V gene lookup returns CDR1 SGHDT and CDR2 YYEEEE. The CDR3 sequence is 14 residues long. The trim removed 0 bases at V and 7 bases at J, leaving 0 bases unmatched. This chain's CDR3 is CASSLGTGNSPLHF. CDR3 sequence (DNA): TGTGCCAGCAGCTTGGGGACAGGGAATTCACCCCTCCACTTT.

V usage is TRBV30 and J usage is TRBJ1-1, with TRBD1 as a possible D gene (6 bases). Germline V gene data show CDR1 as GTSNPN and CDR2 as SVGIG (reference sequence). The CDR3 has 15 residues. V lost 0 bases, J lost 1 base, and 12 bases lay in between. This CDR3 reads CAWSVLGTPNTEAFF. DNA for the CDR3: TGTGCCTGGAGTGTTTTGGGGACACCGAACACTGAAGCTTTCTTT.

The rearrangement joins TRBV24-1 to TRBJ1-5; TRBD1 matches 12 bases. This CDR3 region has 15 residues. Germline CDR1 KGHDR, CDR2 SFDVKD. J gave up 4 bases and V 7 bases, and 4 bases lay outside the gene matches. The CDR3 is CATSLGQGANQPQHF. The DNA of the CDR3 is TGTGCCACCAGCCTGGGACAGGGGGCTAATCAGCCCCAGCATTTT.

The CDR3 is CASRDRVYNEQFF. The CDR3 coding sequence is TGTGCCAGCAGGGACAGGGTCTACAATGAGCAGTTCTTC. The chain employs TRBV2 and TRBJ2-1, with 8 bases lining up with TRBD1. Trimming cost V 6 bases and J 3 bases; bases outside gene matches: 1. The CDR3 runs 13 residues. CDR1 is SNHLY and CDR2 is FYNNEI in the germline V gene.

On this clone itself: The sample has other DNA sequences that encode this CDR3 too. The V call is TRBV5-6, the J call TRBJ1-5, with D perhaps TRBD1 (5 bases). In germline, CDR1 is SGHDT, CDR2 YYEEEE. V was shortened by 0 bases and J by 1 base, with 5 bases between the two germline ends. CDR3 length equals 14 residues. The CDR3 nucleotides are TGTGCCAGCAGCTTGGGACAGAGCAATCAGCCCCAGCATTTT. Translation gives CASSLGQSNQPQHF. The whole variable domain, remainder taken from reference TRBV5-6 and TRBJ1-5, is DAGVTQSPTHLIKTRGQQVTLRCSPKSGHDTVSWYQQALGQGPQFIFQYYEEEERQRGNFPDRFSGHQFPNYSSELNVNALLLGDSALYLCASSLGQSNQPQHFGDGTRLSIL.

The chain combines TRBV5-1 with TRBJ2-5; D is uncertain. The CDR3 runs 14 residues. The V gene lost 0 bases and the J gene lost 4 bases, with 10 bases spanning the gap. Germline V gene sequence: CDR1 SGHRS, CDR2 YFSETQ. CDR3 loop: CASSLAHSRETQYF. The CDR3 DNA reads as TGCGCCAGCAGCTTGGCGCACTCCCGAGAGACCCAGTACTTC.

The chain employs TRBV7-9 and TRBJ2-2, with 8 bases matching TRBD1. Germline CDR1 reads SEHNR; CDR2 reads FQNEAQ (reference sequence). V shed 5 bases, J shed 3 bases, and the junction held 8 bases outside the gene matches. The CDR3 contains 16 residues. In DNA, the CDR3 is TGTGCCAGCAGCGGCTTTCAGGGGGCGGACACCGGGGAGCTGTTTTTT. Encoded protein: CASSGFQGADTGELFF. Supplemented by reference TRBV7-9 and TRBJ2-2, the full variable domain reads DTGVSQNPRHKITKRGQNVTFRCDPISEHNRLYWYRQTLGQGPEFLTYFQNEAQLEKSRLLSDRFSAERPKGSFSTLEIQRTEQGDSAMYLCASSGFQGADTGELFFGEGSRLTVL.

This clone has only one observation. The chain is built from TRBV5-1 and TRBJ1-2; TRBD1 matches at 10 bases. The CDR3 covers 14 residues. Germline V gives CDR1 SGHRS, CDR2 YFSETQ. J lost 7 bases, V lost 4 bases, and 7 bases had no gene match. The CDR3 here is CASSAPTGGVGYTF. The CDR3, as DNA: TGCGCCAGCAGCGCCCCGACAGGGGGCGTTGGCTACACCTTC.

The CDR3 nucleotides read TGTGCCAGCAGTTATGGGGCAGGATTATCCTACAATGAGCAGTTCTTC. Protein product: CASSYGAGLSYNEQFF. This sequence joins TRBV6-5 and TRBJ2-1; D is possibly TRBD1 (5 bases). V was cut by 3 bases and J by 1 base, with 13 bases left in between. CDR3 length equals 16 residues. The germline V gene has CDR1 MNHEY and CDR2 SVGAGI.

This chain links TRBV5-6 with TRBJ1-5; D unresolved. CDR1 and CDR2 (germline): SGHDT, YYEEEE. Between the trimmed V and J ends, which lost 4 bases and 5 bases, there was a span of 13 bases. There are 14 residues in the CDR3. CDR3 DNA: TGTGCCAGCAGCCGGGGAGAAGGGTATCAGCCCCAGCATTTT. As protein: CASSRGEGYQPQHF.

Only one count was recorded for this clone. The genes are TRBV5-1 and TRBJ2-3; 8 bases map to TRBD1. The CDR3 length is 17 residues. Germline values: CDR1 SGHRS, CDR2 YFSETQ. Trimming took 2 bases from V and 6 from J; bases not matched to a gene: 14. CDR3 DNA sequence: TGCGCCAGCAGCTTATTTATCGGGCAGGGGGCATCTGATACGCAGTATTTT. This codes for CASSLFIGQGASDTQYF.

To note about this clone: This sample includes further DNA sequences coding for the same CDR3. CDR3 protein: CASSPTGNYGYTF. DNA of the CDR3: TGTGCCAGCAGTCCCACAGGGAACTATGGCTACACCTTC. This sequence joins TRBV3-1 (or the pseudogene TRBV3-2) and TRBJ1-2; possible D gene TRBD1, 6 bases. Germline V gene sequence: CDR1 LGHDT, CDR2 YNNKEL (reference sequence). This CDR3 is built from 13 residues. Trimming cost V 6 bases and J 2 bases, with 10 bases left between them.

There are a few counts of this clone. The chain recombines TRBV6-6 with TRBJ1-2, with D hard to call. This CDR3 comprises 12 residues. Deletions cut 0 bases from V and 6 bases from J, with 5 bases between. Germline values: CDR1 MNHNY, CDR2 SVGAGI (reference sequence). CDR3 sequence reads: CASSYSGDGYTF. The CDR3 DNA reads as TGTGCCAGCAGTTACTCCGGGGATGGCTACACCTTC.

This chain joins TRBV5-1 and TRBJ1-6, with TRBD1 matching 7 bases. The trim removed 4 bases at V and 4 bases at J, leaving 14 bases unmatched. This CDR3 comprises 18 residues. Germline CDR1 SGHRS, CDR2 YFSETQ. The CDR3 reads CASSPAPRDSPYNSPLHF. The CDR3 DNA sequence: TGCGCCAGCAGCCCGGCCCCGCGGGACAGCCCTTATAATTCACCCCTCCACTTT.

The chain combines TRBV13 with TRBJ1-3; 9 bases match TRBD1. The J segment lost 4 bases and the V segment lost 6 bases, leaving 4 bases of the junction unmatched. The CDR3 has 14 residues. The germline CDR1 and CDR2 sequences are PRHDT and FYEKMQ (reference sequence). The CDR3 DNA follows: TGTGCCAGCAGGGAACAGGGGGCCGGAAACACCATATATTTT. It yields the protein CASREQGAGNTIYF. The variable domain in full, with the rest retrieved from reference TRBV13 and TRBJ1-3, is AAGVIQSPRHLIKEKRETATLKCYPIPRHDTVYWYQQGPGQDPQFLISFYEKMQSDKGSIPDRFSAQQFSDYHSELNMSSLELGDSALYFCASREQGAGNTIYFGEGSWLTVV.

V usage is TRBV11-2 and J usage is TRBJ2-3; 9 positions agree with TRBD2. The CDR3 runs 17 residues. Looked up from germline, CDR1 is SGHAT and CDR2 is FQNNGV. The J segment lost 2 bases and the V segment lost 2 bases, leaving 8 bases of the junction unmatched. The CDR3 DNA is TGTGCCAGCAGCTTATGGCAAGCGGGGGGTAACACAGATACGCAGTATTTT. Its protein product is CASSLWQAGGNTDTQYF.

This chain links TRBV6-5 with TRBJ1-2; TRBD1 agrees at 7 bases. Germline-derived CDR1 and CDR2 are MNHEY and SVGAGI. CDR3 length: 11 amino acids. J lost 6 bases, V lost 8 bases, and 3 bases had no gene match. CDR3 amino acids: CASGTGDGYTF. The CDR3 region has the DNA TGTGCCAGCGGAACAGGGGATGGCTACACCTTC.

The chain carries TRBV2 and TRBJ1-2; D is unclear. The germline V and J ends were trimmed by 3 bases and 5 bases, with 10 bases remaining between them. CDR3 length equals 13 residues. Germline CDR1 is SNHLY and CDR2 is FYNNEI. CDR3 nucleotides: TGTGCCAGCAGTGAGGGCCGGATATATGGCTACACCTTC. The encoded protein is CASSEGRIYGYTF.

V is TRBV7-8 and J is TRBJ1-5; D may be TRBD1 (5 bases). Trimming took off 8 bases at V and 5 bases at J, with 19 bases between the two ends. The V gene's germline CDR1 is SGHVS and CDR2 FQNEAQ. The CDR3 consists of 15 residues. The CDR3 bases are TGTGCCAGCCATGGGGGGTCCCACACGGATCAGCCCCAGCATTTT. Its translation is CASHGGSHTDQPQHF.

The chain couples TRBV7-6 to TRBJ2-7, with 11 bases identical to TRBD1. The V segment lost 1 base and the J segment 0 bases; nucleotides outside the gene matches: 5. This CDR3 has 17 residues. Germline CDR1 reads SGHVS; CDR2 reads FNYEAQ. CDR3 DNA: TGTGCCAGCAGCTTAGGCGGGACAGGGGGAAGCTCCTACGAGCAGTACGTC. Translated: CASSLGGTGGSSYEQYV.